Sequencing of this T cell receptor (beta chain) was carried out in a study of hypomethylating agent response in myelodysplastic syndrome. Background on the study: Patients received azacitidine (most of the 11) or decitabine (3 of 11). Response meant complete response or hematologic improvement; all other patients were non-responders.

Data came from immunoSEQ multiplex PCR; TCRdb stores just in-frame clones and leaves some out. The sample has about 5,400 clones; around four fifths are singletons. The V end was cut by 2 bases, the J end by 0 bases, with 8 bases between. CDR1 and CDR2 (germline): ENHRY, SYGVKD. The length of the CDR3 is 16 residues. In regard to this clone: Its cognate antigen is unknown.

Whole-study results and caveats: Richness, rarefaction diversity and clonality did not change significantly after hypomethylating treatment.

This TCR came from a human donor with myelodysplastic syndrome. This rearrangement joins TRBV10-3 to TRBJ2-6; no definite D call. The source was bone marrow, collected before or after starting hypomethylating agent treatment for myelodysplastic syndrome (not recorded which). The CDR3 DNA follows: TGTGCCATCAGTGAGATACAAGTCTCTGGGGCCAACGTCCTGACTTTC. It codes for CAISEIQVSGANVLTF.